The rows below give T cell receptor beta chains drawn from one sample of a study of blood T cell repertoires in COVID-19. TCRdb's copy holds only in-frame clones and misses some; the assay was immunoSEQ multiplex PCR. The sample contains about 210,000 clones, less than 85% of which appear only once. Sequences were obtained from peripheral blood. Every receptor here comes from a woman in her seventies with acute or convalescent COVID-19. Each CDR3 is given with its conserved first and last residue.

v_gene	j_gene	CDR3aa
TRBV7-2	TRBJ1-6	CASSDRDRGFGSPLHF
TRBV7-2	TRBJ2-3	CASSTSGGTDTQYF
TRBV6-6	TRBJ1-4	CASSRGGQGEEKLFF
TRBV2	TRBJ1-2	CASSPGSYGYTF
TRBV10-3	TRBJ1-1	CAISLQGLTTEAFF
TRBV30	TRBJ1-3	CAWSNRAGGNTIYF
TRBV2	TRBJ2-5	CASTSGGETQYF
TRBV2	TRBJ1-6	CASSERTGGNSPLHF
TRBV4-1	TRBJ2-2	CASRSTTLNTGELFF
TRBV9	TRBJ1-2	CASSPDRGESYGYTF
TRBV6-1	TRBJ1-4	CASSEQGEKLFF
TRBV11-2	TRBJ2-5	CASSLERGETQYF
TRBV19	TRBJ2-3	CASSTRTSGGGTDTQYF
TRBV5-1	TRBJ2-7	CASGPPGSRTYEQYF